The 30 T cell receptor beta chains in this list originate from one sample, sequenced in a study of blood T cell repertoires in COVID-19. Assay used: immunoSEQ multiplex PCR; TCRdb lists only in-frame clones, some missing. This table has 300,000 to 450,000 clones, 70% to 90% appearing once. Sequencing was done on a sample of peripheral blood. These receptors came from a woman aged 25 to 39 with COVID-19, enrolled during active disease.

The J gene is TRBJ2-5, the V gene TRBV4-3; the D gene is possibly TRBD1 (5 bases). Trimming removed 1 base at V and 1 base at J, with 7 bases between. The CDR3 consists of 14 residues. Germline values: CDR1 LGHNA, CDR2 YSLEER. This CDR3 is CASSQGRVQETQYF. The CDR3 nucleotides read TGCGCCAGCAGCCAAGGCAGGGTCCAAGAGACCCAGTACTTC.

This rearrangement joins TRBV5-1 to TRBJ2-1; 11 bases match TRBD2. J lost 0 bases, V lost 0 bases, and 14 bases had no gene match. Germline V CDR1 and CDR2: SGHRS, YFSETQ. CDR3 size: 21 residues. CDR3 protein: CASSLDLLAGVPVDSYNEQFF. The CDR3 nucleotides are TGCGCCAGCAGCTTGGACCTACTAGCGGGGGTCCCCGTGGACTCCTACAATGAGCAGTTCTTC.

J is TRBJ1-1 and V is TRBV9, with a tentative D call TRBD1 (6 bases). The CDR3 totals 15 residues. CDR1 and CDR2 (germline): SGDLS, YYNGEE. V was clipped by 5 bases and J by 1 base, with 15 bases between them. CDR3 sequence reads: CASSPYGTPNTEAFF. DNA of the CDR3: TGTGCCAGCAGTCCCTACGGGACACCGAACACTGAAGCTTTCTTT. Full variable domain (remainder filled in from reference TRBV9 and TRBJ1-1): DSGVTQTPKHLITATGQRVTLRCSPRSGDLSVYWYQQSLDQGLQFLIQYYNGEERAKGNILERFSAQQFPDLHSELNLSSLELGDSALYFCASSPYGTPNTEAFFGQGTRLTVV.

The rearrangement uses TRBV6-5 and TRBJ1-1, with 7 bases that match TRBD1. Germline lookup yields CDR1 MNHEY and CDR2 SVGAGI. J lost 1 base, V lost 4 bases, and 3 bases had no gene match. This CDR3 is built from 14 residues. The CDR3 is CASSWGQPNTEAFF. The DNA of the CDR3 is TGTGCCAGCAGTTGGGGACAGCCGAACACTGAAGCTTTCTTT.

The chain is built from TRBV2 and TRBJ2-7; the match to TRBD1 covers 8 bases. This CDR3 has 13 residues. V shed 8 bases, J shed 2 bases, and the junction held 5 bases outside the gene matches. The germline gives CDR1 SNHLY, CDR2 FYNNEI. The CDR3 nucleotides read TGTGCCAGCGGGACAGGTCCGGCCTACGAGCAGTACGTC. Translating gives CASGTGPAYEQYV.

This clone turned up a few times. This chain links TRBV6-5 with TRBJ2-1, with D hard to call. V was trimmed by 6 bases and J by 0 bases, leaving 12 bases between them. This CDR3 is built from 15 residues. Germline CDR1 is MNHEY and CDR2 is SVGAGI. The CDR3 reads CASSPQPSSYNEQFF. The CDR3 DNA sequence: TGTGCCAGCAGCCCACAACCTTCCTCCTACAATGAGCAGTTCTTC.

CDR3 amino acids: CASSPGTGTAYEQYF. CDR3 bases: TGTGCCAGCTCACCCGGGACAGGGACGGCCTACGAGCAGTACTTC. V usage is TRBV18 and J usage is TRBJ2-7, with 9 bases that match TRBD1. Losses at the gene ends were 3 bases for V and 2 bases for J; bases not matched to a gene: 5. This CDR3 has 15 residues. The V gene's germline CDR1 is KGHSH and CDR2 LQKENI.

The V gene is TRBV27, the J gene TRBJ2-5, with 10 bases matching TRBD2. Germline values: CDR1 MNHEY, CDR2 SMNVEV (reference sequence). The CDR3 extends over 16 amino acids. V lost 2 bases to trimming and J lost 1 base; unmatched junction nucleotides: 4. CDR3 region: CASSLGLADFQETQYF. Here the CDR3 DNA reads TGTGCCAGCAGTTTAGGACTAGCGGATTTCCAAGAGACCCAGTACTTC.

V usage is TRBV1 and J usage is TRBJ2-1; the table's D gene call, TRBD2, was not cross checked with the DNA. TRBV1 has pseudogene status. The CDR3 is 13 residues long. CDR3 sequence (DNA): TGCGCAAGAAGTAAGCGGGGATTCACGGGGCAGTTCTTC. The encoded protein is CARSKRGFTGQFF.

The V gene is TRBV6-5, the J gene TRBJ1-5; TRBD1 is a possible D gene (5 bases). This CDR3 has 10 residues. The V end was cut by 8 bases, the J end by 9 bases, with 8 bases between. In germline, CDR1 is MNHEY, CDR2 SVGAGI. For the CDR3, the DNA is TGTGCCAGCGGGGCAGGGCCCCAGCATTTT. Protein product: CASGAGPQHF.

The chain couples TRBV9 to TRBJ1-4, with D perhaps TRBD1 (6 bases). Trimming pared 6 bases from V and 3 bases from J, leaving 24 bases between. This CDR3 has 18 residues. Per the germline V gene, CDR1 is SGDLS and CDR2 is YYNGEE. This chain's CDR3 is CASKLVDKGGQANEKLFF. DNA of the CDR3: TGTGCCAGCAAACTAGTCGATAAGGGGGGGCAGGCTAATGAAAAACTGTTTTTT.

V and J are TRBV6-4 and TRBJ1-1, with 8 bases identical to TRBD1. The CDR3 loop spans 14 amino acids. Losses at the gene ends were 5 bases for V and 9 bases for J; bases not matched to a gene: 11. Germline values: CDR1 MRHNA, CDR2 SNTAGT. CDR3 amino acids: CASSMAGTGTKAFF. The DNA for the CDR3 is TGTGCCAGCAGTATGGCCGGGACAGGTACGAAAGCTTTCTTT.

V gene TRBV6-2 or TRBV6-3 combines with J gene TRBJ2-1; 11 nucleotides line up with TRBD1. Unmatched junction bases numbered 9, after V lost 6 bases and J lost 8 bases. The CDR3 totals 15 residues. The germline CDR1 and CDR2 sequences are MNHEY and SVGEGT. CDR3 bases: TGTGCCAGCAGCCAGGGACAGGGGGTGAGGGATGAGCAGTTCTTC. Translating it yields CASSQGQGVRDEQFF.

The CDR3 DNA sequence: TGCAGTGCTACCCCCCTTTCTGAAGCTTTCTTT. Its protein product is CSATPLSEAFF. The rearrangement joins TRBV20-1 to TRBJ1-1; D remains ambiguous. V shed 4 bases and J shed 6 bases, with 9 bases lying between them. Germline CDR1 DFQATT, CDR2 SNEGSKA (reference sequence). The CDR3 spans 11 residues.

The chain's CDR3 is CASSPRLAGGGLAGELFF. The CDR3 DNA follows: TGTGCCAGCAGCCCTCGACTAGCGGGAGGGGGCCTGGCCGGGGAGCTGTTTTTT. The gene calls are TRBV7-9 and TRBJ2-2, with TRBD2 matching 14 bases. Germline V gene data show CDR1 as SEHNR and CDR2 as FQNEAQ (reference sequence). The CDR3 totals 18 residues. The V and J ends lost 5 bases and 6 bases, in that order; junction bases with no gene match: 11.

This clone was seen once. This sequence joins TRBV5-1 and TRBJ2-5; the match to TRBD1 covers 8 bases. There are 15 residues in the CDR3. From germline, CDR1 is SGHRS and CDR2 YFSETQ. After removal of 0 bases from V and 5 bases from J, the junction contained 6 bases not matched to a gene. The CDR3 here is CASSLGTGLGETQYF. DNA for the CDR3: TGCGCCAGCAGCTTGGGGACAGGGCTGGGCGAGACCCAGTACTTC.

V and J are TRBV11-3 and TRBJ2-3, with D possibly being TRBD2 (5 bases). The CDR3 loop spans 14 amino acids. The germline V gene has CDR1 SGHNT and CDR2 YENEEA. Trimming removed 3 bases from V and 1 base from J, with 8 bases in between. CDR3 nucleotides: TGTGCCAGCAGCTTGAGGGTTCGCACAGATACGCAGTATTTT. Translated, it gives CASSLRVRTDTQYF.

The genes are TRBV5-1 and TRBJ1-1; D is unclear. The V end lost 0 bases, the J end lost 0 bases, and 24 bases lay between the germline ends. CDR3 length: 20 residues. Germline assignment: CDR1 SGHRS and CDR2 YFSETQ. For the CDR3, the DNA is TGCGCCAGCAGCTTGGCCCCCGGCAGCCCAGGATTCACAATGAACACTGAAGCTTTCTTT. This encodes CASSLAPGSPGFTMNTEAFF.

The rearrangement joins TRBV11-2 to TRBJ2-6; the D is unclear. CDR1 and CDR2 from the germline V gene are SGHAT and FQNNGV. The length of the CDR3 is 15 residues. The V gene lost 5 bases and the J gene lost 4 bases, with 12 bases spanning the gap. The CDR3 region is CASSPRRSGANVLTF. In DNA form, the CDR3 reads TGTGCCAGCAGCCCTCGGCGGTCCGGGGCCAACGTCCTGACTTTC.

The chain has TRBV11-2 and TRBJ1-6, with D uncertain. The CDR3 has 14 residues. The V end lost 5 bases, the J end lost 7 bases, and 12 bases lay between the germline ends. Germline V gene data show CDR1 as SGHAT and CDR2 as FQNNGV. The CDR3 DNA sequence: TGTGCCAGCAGCCCCAGACTGTTGAATTCACCCCTCCACTTT. Encoded protein: CASSPRLLNSPLHF.

Here the CDR3 DNA reads TGCGCCAGCTTCCCGGGACAGGGGGGCGGCGAGCAGTTCTTC. This translates into CASFPGQGGGEQFF. This rearrangement joins TRBV5-1 to TRBJ2-1; 11 nucleotides line up with TRBD1. Germline V gene lookup returns CDR1 SGHRS and CDR2 YFSETQ. Trimming took 7 bases from V and 10 from J; bases not matched to a gene: 10. This CDR3 is 14 amino acids long. Full variable domain (remainder filled in from reference TRBV5-1 and TRBJ2-1): KAGVTQTPRYLIKTRGQQVTLSCSPISGHRSVSWYQQTPGQGLQFLFEYFSETQRNKGNFPGRFSGRQFSNSRSEMNVSTLELGDSALYLCASFPGQGGGEQFFGPGTRLTVL.

The chain employs TRBV19 and TRBJ1-1; D not certain. Germline CDR1 is LNHDA and CDR2 is SQIVND (reference sequence). The V end was cut by 2 bases, the J end by 4 bases, with 8 bases between. The CDR3 length is 13 residues. The CDR3 DNA sequence: TGTGCCAGTAGTATAATTCGGGGCACTGAAGCTTTCTTT. The encoded protein is CASSIIRGTEAFF.

This chain joins TRBV4-3 and TRBJ2-1; 14 bases fit TRBD2. This CDR3 is 17 amino acids long. The ends lost 4 bases at V and 7 bases at J; junction bases unmatched: 9. Per the germline V gene, CDR1 is LGHNA and CDR2 is YSLEER. CDR3 DNA sequence: TGCGCCAGCAGCCGGAGTACCGGGACTAGCGGGAGAAATGAGCAGTTCTTC. Translating it yields CASSRSTGTSGRNEQFF.

The gene calls are TRBV24-1 and TRBJ2-3; 9 bases line up with TRBD1. With 4 bases clipped from V and 0 bases from J, the junction kept 4 bases outside the gene matches. CDR1 KGHDR and CDR2 SFDVKD come from the germline V gene. The CDR3 contains 16 residues. CDR3 protein: CATSDPGQGSTDTQYF. Written as DNA, the CDR3 is TGTGCCACCAGTGACCCCGGACAGGGGAGCACAGATACGCAGTATTTT.

This clone was observed a single time. The chain couples TRBV5-1 to TRBJ1-1; 9 positions agree with TRBD1. Looked up from germline, CDR1 is SGHRS and CDR2 is YFSETQ. Losses at the gene ends were 1 base for V and 5 bases for J; bases not matched to a gene: 6. There are 15 residues in the CDR3. CDR3 in amino acids: CASSLQPGQGTEAFF. For the CDR3, the DNA is TGCGCCAGCAGCTTGCAACCGGGACAGGGTACTGAAGCTTTCTTT.

This clone was found once. This chain uses TRBV2 with TRBJ2-7; 8 bases are a match to TRBD2. Trimming took 8 bases from V and 2 from J; bases not matched to a gene: 11. The CDR3 is 15 amino acids. CDR1 is SNHLY, CDR2 FYNNEI, per germline. In nucleotides, the CDR3 is TGTGCCAGCCTACGTGGAGCGGGGGCCACCTACGAGCAGTACTTC. Translating gives CASLRGAGATYEQYF.

J is TRBJ1-2 and V is TRBV30; D unresolved. V was trimmed by 1 base and J by 4 bases, leaving 13 bases between them. The CDR3 runs to 14 residues. From germline, CDR1 is GTSNPN and CDR2 SVGIG (reference sequence). In DNA, the CDR3 is TGTGCCTGGAGTGGCCGAAGGAGGGCCTATGGCTACACCTTC. Translation: CAWSGRRRAYGYTF.

CDR3 sequence reads: CSASFGGSYEQYF. The CDR3 DNA is TGCAGTGCTAGTTTCGGAGGATCCTACGAGCAGTACTTC. V and J are TRBV20-1 and TRBJ2-7, with D perhaps TRBD2 (5 bases). Germline assignment: CDR1 DFQATT and CDR2 SNEGSKA (reference sequence). The CDR3 runs to 13 residues. V was trimmed by 3 bases and J by 1 base, leaving 10 bases between them.

The V gene is TRBV28, the J gene TRBJ1-4; tentatively, D is TRBD1 (6 bases). CDR1 is MDHEN and CDR2 is SYDVKM in the germline V gene. V was trimmed by 5 bases and J by 8 bases, leaving 21 bases between them. The CDR3 has 16 residues. This CDR3 is CASSPPGRGGSEKLFF. The DNA of the CDR3 is TGTGCCAGCAGTCCCCCGGGCAGGGGCGGTTCCGAAAAACTGTTTTTT.

The V gene is TRBV5-1, the J gene TRBJ2-7; D possibly corresponds to TRBD2 (7 bases). The CDR3 runs to 14 residues. Trimming removed 2 bases at V and 6 bases at J, with 15 bases between. Per the germline V gene, CDR1 is SGHRS and CDR2 is YFSETQ. As DNA, the CDR3 is TGCGCCAGCAGCTTTGCGGGGGCGCCTCGCGAGCAGTACTTC. Protein: CASSFAGAPREQYF.